The next 27 T cell receptor beta chains were all read from a single sample in a study of blood T cells in healthy people across ages. A second roughly 6 to 12 cycle PCR used barcoded and J-beta primers. TCRdb itself ran the 5' RACE reads through MiXCR, one entry per CDR3 protein. This sample has fewer than 2 million distinct CDR3 sequences; approximately 40% occur once, and the top ten carry around 23%. The sample consisted of blood. These receptors came from a human donor in good health.

The gene calls are TRBV12-3 or TRBV12-4 and TRBJ1-5; TRBD1 matches at 7 bases. The V segment lost 5 bases and the J segment 1 base; nucleotides outside the gene matches: 14. The CDR3 runs 18 residues. The CDR3 DNA is TGTGCCAGCAGTCCCGCGGGACAGAATTGGGGAAGCAATCAGCCCCAGCATTTT. Its translation: CASSPAGQNWGSNQPQHF.

This clonotype was counted between two and nine times. The chain combines TRBV9 with TRBJ2-1; a weak D match, TRBD1 (6 bases). The germline CDR1 and CDR2 sequences are SGDLS and YYNGEE. Between the trimmed V and J ends, which lost 0 bases and 1 base, there was a span of 11 bases. CDR3 size: 16 residues. The CDR3 sequence is CASSVGGHVSYNEQFF. The CDR3 nucleotides are TGTGCCAGCAGCGTAGGGGGACACGTGTCCTACAATGAGCAGTTCTTC.

The rearrangement joins TRBV10-3 to TRBJ2-7; a possible D gene is TRBD2 (5 bases). The germline CDR1 and CDR2 sequences are ENHRY and SYGVKD. V gave up 11 bases and J gave up 0 bases, with 17 bases separating them. This CDR3 comprises 14 residues. The DNA for the CDR3 is TGTGCCCACCAAGAGGGCTATCTCTCCTACGAGCAGTACTTC. This gives the protein CAHQEGYLSYEQYF.

V usage is TRBV29-1 and J usage is TRBJ2-1, with D hard to call. V was trimmed by 6 bases and J by 6 bases, leaving 12 bases between them. The germline V gene encodes CDR1 SQVTM and CDR2 ANQGSEA. This CDR3 contains 12 residues. DNA of the CDR3: TGCAGCGTAGTCGTAGCAGGCAATGAGCAGTTCTTC. Protein: CSVVVAGNEQFF.

This clonotype has only a few counts. J is TRBJ2-6 and V is TRBV7-3; D gene uncertain. Germline CDR1 and CDR2: SGHTA and FQGTGA. The V gene lost 5 bases and the J gene lost 1 base, with 9 bases spanning the gap. The CDR3 length is 15 residues. DNA of the CDR3: TGTGCCAGCAGCCCCTGGGCGTCTGGGGCCAACGTCCTGACTTTC. Its protein product is CASSPWASGANVLTF.

This clonotype was recorded a few times. The genes are TRBV6-6 and TRBJ2-7; either TRBD1 or TRBD2 may supply D (5 bases each). CDR1 and CDR2 (germline): MNHNY, SVGAGI (reference sequence). This CDR3 spans 13 amino acids. Between the trimmed V and J ends, which lost 5 bases and 6 bases, there was a span of 14 bases. CDR3 sequence: CASSTLGAGEQYF. In nucleotides, the CDR3 is TGTGCCAGCAGTACCCTTGGGGCGGGCGAGCAGTACTTC.

The chain links TRBV6-1 to TRBJ2-7, with 7 bases fitting TRBD1. The CDR3 contains 14 residues. The germline gives CDR1 MNHNS, CDR2 SASEGT. The V and J ends lost 3 bases and 1 base, in that order; junction bases with no gene match: 3. The CDR3 nucleotides are TGTGCCAGCAGTGAGGACAGGCATTCCTACGAGCAGTACTTC. It specifies CASSEDRHSYEQYF.

The V and J genes are TRBV20-1 and TRBJ1-2; unclear D gene. V was cut by 0 bases and J by 8 bases, with 10 bases left in between. CDR3 length: 12 residues. CDR1 is DFQATT and CDR2 is SNEGSKA in the germline V gene (reference sequence). The CDR3 DNA follows: TGCAGTGCTAGAGACGGGGATGGGGGCTACACCTTC. Residues: CSARDGDGGYTF.

This clonotype was observed many times. The chain links TRBV5-1 to TRBJ2-4; D is possibly TRBD1 (5 bases). The last part of the DNA fits TRBJ2-7 better; the J call may be wrong. Per the germline V gene, CDR1 is SGHRS and CDR2 is YFSETQ. This CDR3 region has 13 residues. The DNA for the CDR3 is TGCGCCAGCAGCCCCCAGGGAAACTACGAGCAGTACTTC. This codes for CASSPQGNYEQYF.

The rearrangement joins TRBV6-5 to TRBJ1-2; 10 bases agree with TRBD1. V was pared by 6 bases and J by 9 bases, with 7 bases of the junction left unmatched. This CDR3 contains 13 residues. Germline-derived CDR1 and CDR2 are MNHEY and SVGAGI. The CDR3 bases are TGTGCCAGCAGCGGTCCGGGACAGGGGCGCTACACCTTC. Translating gives CASSGPGQGRYTF.

J is TRBJ2-1 and V is TRBV20-1, with D possibly being TRBD1 (6 bases). From germline, CDR1 is DFQATT and CDR2 SNEGSKA (reference sequence). V shed 6 bases and J shed 2 bases, with 14 bases lying between them. The CDR3 extends over 14 amino acids. CDR3 in DNA: TGCAGTGCGACCGGACAGAGCACCTACAATGAGCAGTTCTTC. Protein: CSATGQSTYNEQFF.

This chain joins TRBV20-1 and TRBJ1-2; D gene uncertain. Trimming took 5 bases from V and 5 from J, leaving 15 bases between them. The CDR3 totals 13 residues. Germline values: CDR1 DFQATT, CDR2 SNEGSKA (reference sequence). The CDR3 protein is CSAPKFGDYGYTF. The CDR3 nucleotides are TGCAGTGCTCCAAAATTCGGGGATTATGGCTACACCTTC.

This chain connects TRBV6-1 to TRBJ1-5; D perhaps matches TRBD1 (6 bases). The CDR3 extends over 17 amino acids. Trimming pared 0 bases from V and 4 bases from J, leaving 16 bases between. Germline V gene lookup returns CDR1 MNHNS and CDR2 SASEGT. The CDR3 region is CASSEALTGTANQPQHF. The CDR3 coding sequence is TGTGCCAGCAGTGAAGCCCTGACAGGTACAGCAAATCAGCCCCAGCATTTT.

This clonotype was seen a handful of times. The V gene is TRBV4-1, the J gene TRBJ2-3; D is unresolved. The CDR3 runs to 15 residues. Trimming stripped 1 base from V and 4 bases from J, with 12 bases between. CDR1 is MGHRA, CDR2 YSYEKL, per germline. The CDR3 here is CASSQGLMSADTQYF. The CDR3 nucleotides read TGCGCCAGCAGCCAAGGATTGATGAGTGCAGATACGCAGTATTTT.

This clonotype turned up a few times. The V gene is TRBV2, the J gene TRBJ2-3; 7 positions match TRBD1. The CDR3 contains 14 residues. The junction had 5 bases not matched to a gene; V was cut back by 7 bases and J by 1 base. Germline values: CDR1 SNHLY, CDR2 FYNNEI. CDR3 sequence: CASKRQGGTDTQYF. CDR3 DNA: TGTGCCAGCAAGAGACAGGGAGGCACAGATACGCAGTATTTT.

As for this clonotype: A junction end diverges from the germline sequence, so it may reflect a read error. The gene calls are TRBV9 and TRBJ2-3; possible D gene TRBD1, 5 bases. The CDR3 spans 15 residues. Germline V CDR1 and CDR2: SGDLS, YYNGEE. The CDR3 coding sequence is TGTGCCAGCACCGTAGGGGTGGAGTTCACAGATACGCAGTATTTT. This gives the protein CASTVGVEFTDTQYF.

This sequence joins TRBV13 and TRBJ2-1; D remains ambiguous. Germline V lookup: CDR1 PRHDT, CDR2 FYEKMQ (reference sequence). The CDR3 sequence is 14 residues long. Trimming took off 3 bases at V and 4 bases at J, with 10 bases between the two ends. CDR3 DNA: TGTGCCAGCAGCTTCCCCGAAAGTTACAATGAGCAGTTCTTC. It codes for CASSFPESYNEQFF.

This clonotype was seen a handful of times. The gene calls are TRBV10-3 and TRBJ2-7; 9 bases match TRBD1. The CDR3 is made up of 14 amino acids. The trim removed 5 bases at V and 3 bases at J, leaving 5 bases unmatched. Germline V CDR1 and CDR2: ENHRY, SYGVKD. The CDR3 protein is CAISRTGEGYEQYF. The CDR3 nucleotides are TGTGCCATCAGTCGGACAGGGGAGGGCTACGAGCAGTACTTC.

In this sample, this clonotype turned up a few times. The genes are TRBV4-3 and TRBJ2-2; 11 bases line up with TRBD2. V lost 2 bases and J lost 3; bases outside the gene matches: 5. Germline V gene lookup returns CDR1 LGHNA and CDR2 YSLEER. This CDR3 region has 17 residues. CDR3 in amino acids: CASSQLLAGDDTGELFF. CDR3 nucleotides: TGCGCCAGCAGCCAACTACTAGCGGGGGATGACACCGGGGAGCTGTTTTTT.

The chain carries TRBV13 and TRBJ1-1; possibly TRBD1 for D (6 bases). V lost 5 bases and J 3 bases, leaving 10 bases between the germline ends. This CDR3 comprises 13 residues. Germline CDR1 and CDR2: PRHDT and FYEKMQ (reference sequence). The CDR3 DNA follows: TGTGCCAGCAGCGAGGGGGGTGACACTGAAGCTTTCTTT. Its protein is CASSEGGDTEAFF.

Of note for this clonotype: The DNA is omitted, as the CDR3 cannot be located on it reliably, and the CDR3 follows TCRdb's listing. The chain couples TRBV21-1 to TRBJ2-1; no check of the table's D call, TRBD1, against the DNA was made. TRBV21-1 is recorded as a pseudogene. From its first to its last residue, the CDR3 has 16 amino acids. This CDR3 reads CASSKVAGGSYNEQFF.

Only a few counts were recorded for this clonotype. The V and J genes are TRBV4-1 and TRBJ2-1, with 11 positions matching TRBD2. Per germline, CDR1 MGHRA and CDR2 YSYEKL. This CDR3 is built from 17 residues. The V and J ends lost 2 bases and 4 bases, in that order; junction bases with no gene match: 7. In DNA form, the CDR3 reads TGCGCCAGCAGCCAATCTGCGACTAGCGGGGTATACAATGAGCAGTTCTTC. This encodes CASSQSATSGVYNEQFF.

The chain carries TRBV7-2 and TRBJ2-7; tentatively, D is TRBD1 (6 bases). CDR3 length equals 14 residues. Germline values: CDR1 SGHTA, CDR2 FQGNSA. The germline V and J ends were trimmed by 7 bases and 6 bases, with 19 bases remaining between them. CDR3 in DNA: TGTGCCAGCACCGCCGGTCACAGGGCGACCGAGCAGTACTTC. Protein sequence: CASTAGHRATEQYF.

This clonotype was counted a few times. V and J are TRBV20-1 and TRBJ2-1; perhaps TRBD2 as D (5 bases). This CDR3 is 16 amino acids long. V was clipped by 5 bases and J by 6 bases, with 23 bases between them. Germline V lookup: CDR1 DFQATT, CDR2 SNEGSKA (reference sequence). The DNA for the CDR3 is TGCAGTGCTCCGCCTACCCACATTACCAGCGGCAATGAGCAGTTCTTC. This translates into CSAPPTHITSGNEQFF.

This clonotype was seen more than once but under ten times. The chain carries TRBV6-5 and TRBJ2-3; 9 nucleotides agree with TRBD2. Germline assignment: CDR1 MNHEY and CDR2 SVGAGI. The V segment lost 2 bases and the J segment 2 bases; nucleotides outside the gene matches: 11. The CDR3 has 18 amino acids. The CDR3 spells CASSYGLLSSGITDTQYF. CDR3 DNA: TGTGCCAGCAGTTACGGCCTCCTTTCTAGCGGGATCACAGATACGCAGTATTTT.

The chain employs TRBV4-3 and TRBJ1-1; TRBD1 is a possible D gene (5 bases). The length of the CDR3 is 15 residues. Germline-derived CDR1 and CDR2 are LGHNA and YSLEER. The V end lost 3 bases, the J end lost 2 bases, and 13 bases lay between the germline ends. CDR3 loop: CASSQGTGSNTEAFF. CDR3 coding DNA: TGCGCCAGCAGCCAGGGAACAGGTTCTAACACTGAAGCTTTCTTT.

The rearrangement uses TRBV6-1 and TRBJ1-4; TRBD1 is a possible D gene (5 bases). From germline, CDR1 is MNHNS and CDR2 SASEGT. The CDR3 contains 15 residues. V lost 4 bases, J lost 6 bases, and 15 bases lay in between. CDR3 amino acids: CASSGSGTRHEKLFF. CDR3 coding DNA: TGTGCCAGCAGTGGCTCCGGGACGCGACATGAAAAACTGTTTTTT.